The T cell receptor (beta chain) under discussion was sequenced for a study of blood T cell repertoires in COVID-19. Study background: The cDNA or gDNA used as material had been derived from T cells, B-cell-depleted T cells, or PBMCs.

The CDR3 length is 13 residues. V shed 4 bases and J shed 4 bases, with 8 bases lying between them. CDR1 LNHDA and CDR2 SQIVND come from the germline V gene (reference sequence). Living in 24 US areas, the participants were between roughly 18 and 89 years of age. Donors in Cohort 3 who had recovered were those with two negative PCRs, healthcare professional clearance, or resolution of their symptoms. Per the study methods: The assay estimated nucleated cells by amplifying reference gene primers. Some clones are missing from TCRdb's copy, which holds only in-frame ones; the method was immunoSEQ multiplex PCR. The V and J calls and clone size are taken from that table; D and trimming were inferred from the DNA. The table shows under 200,000 clones, with 85% to 90% occurring only once.

The source material was PBMCs or T cells enriched from blood (not recorded which). The genes are TRBV19 and TRBJ2-1; a possible D gene is TRBD2 (6 bases). The TCR was taken from a woman between 50 and 59 years old who had recovered from COVID-19. The CDR3 nucleotides read TGTGCCAGTAGTACGACTAGTTACAATGAGCAGTTCTTC. Its protein product is CASSTTSYNEQFF.